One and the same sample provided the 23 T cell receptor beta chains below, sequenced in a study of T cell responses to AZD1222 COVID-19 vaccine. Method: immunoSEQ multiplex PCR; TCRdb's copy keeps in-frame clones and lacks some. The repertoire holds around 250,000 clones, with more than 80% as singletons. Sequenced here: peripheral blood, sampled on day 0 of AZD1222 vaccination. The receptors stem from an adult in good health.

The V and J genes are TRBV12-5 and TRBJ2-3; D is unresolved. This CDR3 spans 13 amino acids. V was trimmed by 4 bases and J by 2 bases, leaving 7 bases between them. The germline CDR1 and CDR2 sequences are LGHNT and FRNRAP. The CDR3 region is CASGYDNTDTQYF. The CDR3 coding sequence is TGTGCTAGTGGTTATGACAACACAGATACGCAGTATTTT.

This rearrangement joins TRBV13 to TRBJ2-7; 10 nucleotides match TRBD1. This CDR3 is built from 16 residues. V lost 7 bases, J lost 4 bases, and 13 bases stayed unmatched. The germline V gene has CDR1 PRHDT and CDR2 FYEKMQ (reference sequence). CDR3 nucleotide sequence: TGTGCCAGCACCCTTTTGGGACAGGGGATACCATACGAGCAGTACTTC. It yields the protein CASTLLGQGIPYEQYF.

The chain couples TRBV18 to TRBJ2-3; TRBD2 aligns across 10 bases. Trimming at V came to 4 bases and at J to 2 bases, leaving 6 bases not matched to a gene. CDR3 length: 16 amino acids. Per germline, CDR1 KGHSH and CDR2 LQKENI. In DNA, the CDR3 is TGTGCCAGCTCACGGCCAGCGGGGGGGAACACAGATACGCAGTATTTT. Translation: CASSRPAGGNTDTQYF.

The CDR3 nucleotides are TGTGCCAGCACCACATGGACAGGGGGGATCGGGGAGCTGTTTTTT. Translating gives CASTTWTGGIGELFF. This chain uses TRBV6-5 with TRBJ2-2; the match to TRBD1 covers 10 bases. Unmatched junction bases numbered 9, after V lost 7 bases and J lost 7 bases. Germline V CDR1 and CDR2: MNHEY, SVGAGI. This CDR3 is built from 15 residues.

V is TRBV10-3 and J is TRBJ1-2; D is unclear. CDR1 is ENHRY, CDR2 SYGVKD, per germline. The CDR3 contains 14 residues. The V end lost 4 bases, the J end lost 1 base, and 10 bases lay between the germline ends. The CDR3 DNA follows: TGTGCCATCAGTGGTCGGGCCCTTAACTATGGCTACACCTTC. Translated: CAISGRALNYGYTF.

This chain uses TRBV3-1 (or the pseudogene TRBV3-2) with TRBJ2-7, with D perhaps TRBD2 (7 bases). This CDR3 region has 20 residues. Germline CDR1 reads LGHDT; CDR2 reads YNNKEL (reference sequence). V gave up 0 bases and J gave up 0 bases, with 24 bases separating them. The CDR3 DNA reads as TGTGCCAGCAGCCAAGACTGGCGGGGGCACGCGGGGGCACTCTCCTACGAGCAGTACTTC. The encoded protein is CASSQDWRGHAGALSYEQYF.

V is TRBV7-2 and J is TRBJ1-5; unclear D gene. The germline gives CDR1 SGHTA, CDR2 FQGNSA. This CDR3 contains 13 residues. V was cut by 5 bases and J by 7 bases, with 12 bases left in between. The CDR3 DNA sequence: TGTGCCAGCAGCCATCCAGGAGAACAGCCCCAGCATTTT. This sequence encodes CASSHPGEQPQHF.

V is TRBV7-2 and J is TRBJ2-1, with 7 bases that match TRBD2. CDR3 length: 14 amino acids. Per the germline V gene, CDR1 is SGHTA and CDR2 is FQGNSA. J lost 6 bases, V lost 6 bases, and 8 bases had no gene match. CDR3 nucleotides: TGTGCCAGCAGGTGGGCTAGCGGCTCCAATGAGCAGTTCTTC. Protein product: CASRWASGSNEQFF. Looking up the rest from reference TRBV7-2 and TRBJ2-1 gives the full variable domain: GAGVSQSPSNKVTEKGKDVELRCDPISGHTALYWYRQSLGQGLEFLIYFQGNSAPDKSGLPSDRFSAERTGGSVSTLTIQRTQQEDSAVYLCASRWASGSNEQFFGPGTRLTVL.

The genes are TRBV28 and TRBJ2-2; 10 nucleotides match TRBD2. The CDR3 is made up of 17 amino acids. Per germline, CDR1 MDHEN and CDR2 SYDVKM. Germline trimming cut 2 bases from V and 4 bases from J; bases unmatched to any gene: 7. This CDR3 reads CASSLPAGGPGTGELFF. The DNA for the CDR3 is TGTGCCAGCAGTTTACCAGCGGGAGGGCCGGGCACCGGGGAGCTGTTTTTT.

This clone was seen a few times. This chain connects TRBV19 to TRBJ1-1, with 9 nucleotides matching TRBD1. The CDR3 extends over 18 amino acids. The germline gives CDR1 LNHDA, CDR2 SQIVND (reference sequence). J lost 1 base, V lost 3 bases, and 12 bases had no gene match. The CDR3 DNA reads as TGTGCCAGTAGTATCAGTGTCGGGACAGGGCGGGGGAACACTGAAGCTTTCTTT. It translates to CASSISVGTGRGNTEAFF.

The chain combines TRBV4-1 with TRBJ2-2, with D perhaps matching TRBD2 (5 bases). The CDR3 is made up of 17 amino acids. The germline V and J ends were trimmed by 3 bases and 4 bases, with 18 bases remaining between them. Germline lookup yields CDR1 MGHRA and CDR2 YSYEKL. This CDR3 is CASSHLGVAEGTGELFF. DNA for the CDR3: TGCGCCAGCAGCCACCTTGGGGTGGCCGAGGGCACCGGGGAGCTGTTTTTT.

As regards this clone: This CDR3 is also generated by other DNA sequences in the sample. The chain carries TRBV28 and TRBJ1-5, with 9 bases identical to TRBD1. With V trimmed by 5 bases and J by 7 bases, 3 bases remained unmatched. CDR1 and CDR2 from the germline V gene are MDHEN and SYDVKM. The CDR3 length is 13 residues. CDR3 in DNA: TGTGCCAGCAGTCTGACAGGGGGGCAGCCCCAGCATTTT. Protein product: CASSLTGGQPQHF.

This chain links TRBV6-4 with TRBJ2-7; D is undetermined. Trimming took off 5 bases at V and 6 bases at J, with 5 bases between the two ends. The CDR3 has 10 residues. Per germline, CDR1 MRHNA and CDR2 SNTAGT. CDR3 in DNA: TGTGCCAGCAGTTCCCGCGAGCAGTACTTC. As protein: CASSSREQYF.

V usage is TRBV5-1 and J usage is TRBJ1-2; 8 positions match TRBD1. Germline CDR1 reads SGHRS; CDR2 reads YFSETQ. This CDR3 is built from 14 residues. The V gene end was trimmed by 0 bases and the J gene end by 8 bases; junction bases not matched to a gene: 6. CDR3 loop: CASSLDQGARGYTF. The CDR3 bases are TGCGCCAGCAGCTTGGATCAGGGGGCGCGAGGCTACACCTTC.

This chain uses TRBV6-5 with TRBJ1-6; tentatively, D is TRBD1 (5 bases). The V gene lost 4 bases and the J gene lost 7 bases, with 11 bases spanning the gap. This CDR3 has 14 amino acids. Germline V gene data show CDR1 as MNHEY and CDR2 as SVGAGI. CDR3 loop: CASSLYDRNSPLHF. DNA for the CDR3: TGTGCCAGCAGTTTATACGACAGAAATTCACCCCTCCACTTT.

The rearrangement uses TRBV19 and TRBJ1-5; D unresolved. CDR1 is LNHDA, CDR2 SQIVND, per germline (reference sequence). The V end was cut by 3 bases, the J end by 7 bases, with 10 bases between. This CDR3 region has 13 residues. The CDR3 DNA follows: TGTGCCAGTAGTATCGGCGGGAGGCAGCCCCAGCATTTT. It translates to CASSIGGRQPQHF.

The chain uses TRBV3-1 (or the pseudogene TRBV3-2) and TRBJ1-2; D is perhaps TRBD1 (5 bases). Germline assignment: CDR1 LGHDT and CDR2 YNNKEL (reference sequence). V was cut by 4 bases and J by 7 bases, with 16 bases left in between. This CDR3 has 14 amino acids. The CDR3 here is CASSLAGTTGGYTF. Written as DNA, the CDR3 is TGTGCCAGCAGCCTCGCCGGGACCACGGGTGGCTACACCTTC.

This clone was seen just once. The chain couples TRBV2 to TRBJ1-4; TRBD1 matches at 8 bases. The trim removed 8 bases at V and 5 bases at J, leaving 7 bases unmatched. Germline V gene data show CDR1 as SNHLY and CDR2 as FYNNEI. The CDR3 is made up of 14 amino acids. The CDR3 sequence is CASGDRSSNEKLFF. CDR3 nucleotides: TGTGCCAGCGGGGACAGGTCTTCCAATGAAAAACTGTTTTTT. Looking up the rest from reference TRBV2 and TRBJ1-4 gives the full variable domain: EPEVTQTPSHQVTQMGQEVILRCVPISNHLYFYWYRQILGQKVEFLVSFYNNEISEKSEIFDDQFSVERPDGSNFTLKIRSTKLEDSAMYFCASGDRSSNEKLFFGSGTQLSVL.

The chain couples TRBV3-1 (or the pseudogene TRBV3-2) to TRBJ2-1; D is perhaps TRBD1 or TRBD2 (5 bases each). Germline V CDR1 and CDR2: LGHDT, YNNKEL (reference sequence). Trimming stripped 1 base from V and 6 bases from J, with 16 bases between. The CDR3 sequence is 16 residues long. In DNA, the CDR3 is TGTGCCAGCAGCCAAGTGACAGCTCTACTAGGCAATGAGCAGTTCTTC. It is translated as CASSQVTALLGNEQFF.

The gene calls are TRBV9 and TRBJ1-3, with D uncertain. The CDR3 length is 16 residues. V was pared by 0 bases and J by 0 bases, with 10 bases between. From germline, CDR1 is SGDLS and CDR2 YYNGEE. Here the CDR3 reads CASSVANRVSGNTIYF. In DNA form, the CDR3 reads TGTGCCAGCAGCGTAGCGAACAGAGTCTCTGGAAACACCATATATTTT. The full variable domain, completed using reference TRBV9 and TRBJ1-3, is DSGVTQTPKHLITATGQRVTLRCSPRSGDLSVYWYQQSLDQGLQFLIQYYNGEERAKGNILERFSAQQFPDLHSELNLSSLELGDSALYFCASSVANRVSGNTIYFGEGSWLTVV.

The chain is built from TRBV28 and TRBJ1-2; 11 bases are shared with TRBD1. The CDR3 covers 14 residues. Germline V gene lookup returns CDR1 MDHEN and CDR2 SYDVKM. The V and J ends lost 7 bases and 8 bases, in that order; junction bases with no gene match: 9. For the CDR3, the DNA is TGTGCCAGCATTGACGGACAGGGGGCGCGAGGCTACACCTTC. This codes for CASIDGQGARGYTF.

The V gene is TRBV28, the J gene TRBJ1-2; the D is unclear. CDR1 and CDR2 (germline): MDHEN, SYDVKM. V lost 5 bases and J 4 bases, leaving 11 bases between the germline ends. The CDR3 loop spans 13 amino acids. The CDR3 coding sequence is TGTGCCAGCAGTCCTTTGAGGGTCTATGGCTACACCTTC. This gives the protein CASSPLRVYGYTF.

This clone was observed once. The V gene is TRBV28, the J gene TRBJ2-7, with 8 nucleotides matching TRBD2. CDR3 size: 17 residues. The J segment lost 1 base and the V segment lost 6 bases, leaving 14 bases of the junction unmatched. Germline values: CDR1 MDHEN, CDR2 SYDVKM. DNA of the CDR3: TGTGCCAGCAGCAACCCTAGGAGCGGGAGCGGGTCCTACGAGCAGTACTTC. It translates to CASSNPRSGSGSYEQYF.